In this sample, the clone carrying this T cell receptor (beta chain) turned up many times. TCRdb reanalysed the 5' RACE reads using MiXCR and keeps one entry per CDR3 protein. Of 20,000 to 25,000 distinct CDR3 sequences listed, around 6.2% were seen once; the top ten hold 45% to 50%. This record belongs to a study of neurological immune-mediated disorders. The CDR3 is 14 amino acids. With 3 bases clipped from V and 2 bases from J, the junction kept 4 bases outside the gene matches. Per germline, CDR1 SGHRS and CDR2 YFSETQ. This TCR came from a man aged 18 to 35 in good health. V usage is TRBV5-1 and J usage is TRBJ2-7, with 8 bases identical to TRBD1. Sequencing was done on a sample of CD8+ T cells from blood. In DNA, the CDR3 is TGCGCCAGCAGCTGGGACAGGATGGCCTACGAGCAGTACTTC. This translates into CASSWDRMAYEQYF.